These 27 T cell receptor beta chains originate from one sample sequenced in a study of cytomegalovirus exposure and HLA in healthy donors. This PCR relied on a set of 60 Vbeta primers and 13 Jbeta primers. Measured with immunoSEQ multiplex PCR; TCRdb has only the in-frame clones, and not every one. The sample's table shows 130,000 to 150,000 clones. The source material was PBMCs. The receptors shown here come from a woman between 50 and 59 years old in good health and CMV-seronegative.

V gene TRBV19 combines with J gene TRBJ1-1; D is uncertain. The CDR3 contains 13 residues. Trimming took off 6 bases at V and 2 bases at J, with 10 bases between the two ends. CDR1 LNHDA and CDR2 SQIVND come from the germline V gene (reference sequence). CDR3 region: CASSTSRNTEAFF. CDR3 DNA: TGTGCCAGTAGCACCTCCAGAAACACTGAAGCTTTCTTT.

The DNA of the CDR3 is TGTGCCAGCAGCTTTAAGAGGTCGCGAGGAGGGTTGGAGCAGTACTTC. This gives the protein CASSFKRSRGGLEQYF. The chain carries TRBV11-2 and TRBJ2-7; maybe TRBD2 (6 bases). Trimming pared 3 bases from V and 7 bases from J, leaving 22 bases between. The V gene's germline CDR1 is SGHAT and CDR2 FQNNGV. The CDR3 extends over 16 amino acids.

The chain carries TRBV7-8 and TRBJ2-5, with D possibly being TRBD2 (5 bases). Between the trimmed V and J ends, which lost 4 bases and 5 bases, there was a span of 17 bases. There are 15 residues in the CDR3. Germline CDR1 and CDR2: SGHVS and FQNEAQ. The DNA for the CDR3 is TGTGCCAGCAGCTCGGAAGTCGCGGGCGGGGAGACCCAGTACTTC. This sequence encodes CASSSEVAGGETQYF.

The chain combines TRBV2 with TRBJ2-5; 10 nucleotides line up with TRBD2. CDR3 length equals 17 residues. The V and J ends lost 8 bases and 2 bases, in that order; junction bases with no gene match: 14. CDR1 SNHLY and CDR2 FYNNEI come from the germline V gene. The CDR3 DNA is TGTGCCAGCCATGAGCGGGCTAGCGGGGGAACTCAAGAGACCCAGTACTTC. It encodes CASHERASGGTQETQYF.

This chain uses TRBV19 with TRBJ1-1; D is perhaps TRBD1 (6 bases). The CDR3 length is 14 residues. Germline CDR1 reads LNHDA; CDR2 reads SQIVND (reference sequence). With 11 bases removed from V and 4 bases from J, the gap between germline ends came to 20 bases. The CDR3 DNA follows: TGTGCCGCAGGGGACACGGCCTTGGCCACTGAAGCTTTCTTT. Translated, it gives CAAGDTALATEAFF.

J is TRBJ1-5 and V is TRBV7-8; the match to TRBD1 covers 9 bases. The CDR3 runs to 12 residues. Germline assignment: CDR1 SGHVS and CDR2 FQNEAQ. V shed 9 bases and J 7 bases; nucleotides not matched to a gene: 4. CDR3 coding DNA: TGTGCCAGAACAGGGGGCGAACAGCCCCAGCATTTT. This sequence encodes CARTGGEQPQHF.

The rearrangement joins TRBV10-2 to TRBJ2-7, with D uncertain. This CDR3 is built from 13 residues. V lost 8 bases and J lost 1, with 12 bases in between. From germline, CDR1 is WSHSY and CDR2 SAAADI. This chain's CDR3 is CASGPVTSYEQYF. The CDR3 region has the DNA TGCGCCAGCGGGCCAGTTACTTCCTACGAGCAGTACTTC.

V gene TRBV9 combines with J gene TRBJ2-7, with 10 bases identical to TRBD2. The CDR3 runs 17 residues. Germline loops: CDR1 SGDLS, CDR2 YYNGEE. J lost 7 bases, V lost 0 bases, and 13 bases had no gene match. CDR3 sequence: CASSVGWASGSLGEQYF. The CDR3 nucleotides are TGTGCCAGCAGCGTAGGTTGGGCTAGCGGGAGCCTCGGGGAGCAGTACTTC.

V gene TRBV20-1 combines with J gene TRBJ2-7, with D tentatively TRBD1 (6 bases). Per the germline V gene, CDR1 is DFQATT and CDR2 is SNEGSKA (reference sequence). The CDR3 consists of 11 residues. V dropped 7 bases and J dropped 2 bases, with 9 bases sitting between them. Written as DNA, the CDR3 is TGCAGTGTCCGGACAGCCTACGAGCAGTACTTC. Amino acid sequence: CSVRTAYEQYF.

This chain uses TRBV7-9 with TRBJ2-3; D possibly corresponds to TRBD2 (6 bases). V lost 5 bases to trimming and J lost 2 bases, with 14 bases between them. CDR1 is SEHNR, CDR2 FQNEAQ, per germline (reference sequence). The CDR3 extends over 15 amino acids. DNA of the CDR3: TGTGCCAGCAGCGGGGGGTACAGCCTCACAGATACGCAGTATTTT. Translation: CASSGGYSLTDTQYF.

This sequence joins TRBV10-1 and TRBJ2-1, with TRBD1 matching over 7 bases. Trimming at V came to 8 bases and at J to 0 bases, leaving 16 bases not matched to a gene. The CDR3 consists of 18 residues. Germline V gene lookup returns CDR1 WNHNN and CDR2 SYGVQD (reference sequence). CDR3 region: CASSSGAQQGYSYNEQFF. CDR3 DNA sequence: TGCGCCAGCTCTTCCGGGGCCCAACAGGGGTACTCCTACAATGAGCAGTTCTTC.

V usage is TRBV18 and J usage is TRBJ2-2, with 7 bases identical to TRBD1. V shed 4 bases, J shed 9 bases, and the junction held 8 bases outside the gene matches. The CDR3 loop spans 14 amino acids. From germline, CDR1 is KGHSH and CDR2 LQKENI. The CDR3 DNA follows: TGTGCCAGCTCACGGGACAGCCGTCACCGGGAGCTGTTTTTT. Its protein product is CASSRDSRHRELFF.

V and J are TRBV7-9 and TRBJ1-1; 9 nucleotides agree with TRBD1. Germline V gene lookup returns CDR1 SEHNR and CDR2 FQNEAQ (reference sequence). The CDR3 covers 15 residues. Trimming cost V 5 bases and J 1 base; bases outside gene matches: 5. The CDR3 sequence: CASSPLTGGNTEAFF. The CDR3 region has the DNA TGTGCCAGCAGCCCCCTGACAGGGGGGAACACTGAAGCTTTCTTT.

CDR3 DNA: TGTGCCAGCAGCTTGACCGGGACAGGGCCCTACGAGCAGTACTTC. It encodes CASSLTGTGPYEQYF. This chain joins TRBV5-4 and TRBJ2-7, with TRBD1 identical over 9 bases. The CDR3 is 15 residues long. CDR1 is SGHNT and CDR2 is YYREEE in the germline V gene (reference sequence). V lost 1 base to trimming and J lost 2 bases; unmatched junction nucleotides: 4.

As for this clone: Other DNA sequences in this specimen translate into the identical CDR3. This sequence joins TRBV2 and TRBJ1-5; no reliable D call. The CDR3 sequence is 14 residues long. Germline V gene sequence: CDR1 SNHLY, CDR2 FYNNEI. The V end was cut by 3 bases, the J end by 0 bases, with 6 bases between. The CDR3 DNA reads as TGTGCCAGCAGTGACTCTTATAGCAATCAGCCCCAGCATTTT. It codes for CASSDSYSNQPQHF.

The V gene is TRBV5-6, the J gene TRBJ2-2; D gene ambiguous. V was cut by 0 bases and J by 1 base, with 7 bases left in between. The CDR3 is 15 amino acids. CDR1 is SGHDT, CDR2 YYEEEE, per germline. The DNA of the CDR3 is TGTGCCAGCAGCTTGGGACACGGGAACACCGGGGAGCTGTTTTTT. Protein: CASSLGHGNTGELFF.

The chain uses TRBV6-7 and TRBJ1-2; 11 bases agree with TRBD1. TRBV6-7 is an open reading frame, and its role is uncertain. The CDR3 is 19 amino acids. The J segment lost 9 bases and the V segment lost 5 bases, leaving 23 bases of the junction unmatched. CDR3 in DNA: TGTGCCAGCAGTCCCGGTTTAGGGACAGGGGGTAGAGGGTGGTTCAGCTACACCTTC. The encoded protein is CASSPGLGTGGRGWFSYTF.

The chain employs TRBV18 and TRBJ2-1; 7 nucleotides align to TRBD2. The length of the CDR3 is 17 residues. CDR1 KGHSH and CDR2 LQKENI come from the germline V gene. J gave up 5 bases and V 3 bases, and 13 bases lay outside the gene matches. The CDR3 spells CASSPTPTLAANNEQFF. The CDR3 DNA is TGTGCCAGCTCACCCACCCCAACTCTAGCGGCAAACAATGAGCAGTTCTTC.

The chain is built from TRBV7-3 and TRBJ1-2, with D possibly being TRBD1 (6 bases). The ends were cut back, 5 bases at V and 8 bases at J, with 18 bases in the middle. CDR1 is SGHTA and CDR2 is FQGTGA in the germline V gene. The CDR3 sequence is 14 residues long. CDR3 nucleotides: TGTGCCAGCAGCCTAGATGGGGGCAGAAGAGGCTACACCTTC. Translating it yields CASSLDGGRRGYTF.

This CDR3 reads CASSSRSGEETQYF. The CDR3 region has the DNA TGTGCCAGCAGCTCCCGGTCGGGGGAAGAGACCCAGTACTTC. J is TRBJ2-5 and V is TRBV7-6; possibly TRBD2 for D (6 bases). CDR3 length equals 14 residues. Between the trimmed V and J ends, which lost 4 bases and 3 bases, there was a span of 12 bases. Germline V gives CDR1 SGHVS, CDR2 FNYEAQ.

This chain links TRBV9 with TRBJ2-1, with 15 bases aligning to TRBD2. The germline gives CDR1 SGDLS, CDR2 YYNGEE. V lost 3 bases and J lost 5; bases outside the gene matches: 6. The CDR3 length is 17 residues. CDR3 DNA sequence: TGTGCCAGCAGCGGGACTAGCGGGAGGGCGGGAGACAATGAGCAGTTCTTC. Translation: CASSGTSGRAGDNEQFF.

The V gene is TRBV7-8, the J gene TRBJ1-1; a possible D gene is TRBD1 (5 bases). The V and J ends lost 1 base and 4 bases respectively, with 10 bases between them. The CDR3 runs 14 residues. Germline assignment: CDR1 SGHVS and CDR2 FQNEAQ. The CDR3 region has the DNA TGTGCCAGCAGCTTAGGGAGACAGAGCACTGAAGCTTTCTTT. Its protein is CASSLGRQSTEAFF.

V and J are TRBV6-1 and TRBJ2-7, with D maybe TRBD1 (5 bases). Germline V gene sequence: CDR1 MNHNS, CDR2 SASEGT. The CDR3 spans 14 residues. V was trimmed by 0 bases and J by 7 bases, leaving 13 bases between them. The CDR3 sequence: CASSEALQGREQYF. As DNA, the CDR3 is TGTGCCAGCAGTGAAGCCCTTCAGGGTAGGGAGCAGTACTTC.

The V and J genes are TRBV4-1 and TRBJ2-3, with 11 bases lining up with TRBD1. The germline V gene encodes CDR1 MGHRA and CDR2 YSYEKL. V shed 4 bases, J shed 5 bases, and the junction held 5 bases outside the gene matches. The CDR3 is 15 amino acids. The CDR3 DNA reads as TGCGCCAGCAGCCGCCGGACAGGGGGCGTAGATACGCAGTATTTT. It is translated as CASSRRTGGVDTQYF.

The chain joins TRBV7-2 to TRBJ1-4; D may be TRBD1 (5 bases). Germline CDR1 is SGHTA and CDR2 is FQGNSA. Deletions cut 6 bases from V and 7 bases from J, with 18 bases between. The CDR3 is made up of 15 amino acids. This chain's CDR3 is CASRGPGSVGEKLFF. As DNA, the CDR3 is TGTGCCAGCAGAGGTCCAGGGTCCGTAGGTGAAAAACTGTTTTTT.

This sequence joins TRBV5-4 and TRBJ2-3; 7 nucleotides agree with TRBD1. V shed 4 bases and J 3 bases; nucleotides not matched to a gene: 5. The CDR3 runs 14 residues. Per germline, CDR1 SGHNT and CDR2 YYREEE (reference sequence). CDR3 nucleotide sequence: TGTGCCAGCAGCCCGGGACAGAGGACAGATACGCAGTATTTT. It yields the protein CASSPGQRTDTQYF.

The gene calls are TRBV25-1 and TRBJ1-5, with D uncertain. The V gene's germline CDR1 is MGHDK and CDR2 SYGVNS. Trimming pared 4 bases from V and 5 bases from J, leaving 9 bases between. The CDR3 spans 13 residues. CDR3 in DNA: TGTGCCAGCAGTGGCGGGGAACATCAGCCCCAGCATTTT. Protein sequence: CASSGGEHQPQHF.